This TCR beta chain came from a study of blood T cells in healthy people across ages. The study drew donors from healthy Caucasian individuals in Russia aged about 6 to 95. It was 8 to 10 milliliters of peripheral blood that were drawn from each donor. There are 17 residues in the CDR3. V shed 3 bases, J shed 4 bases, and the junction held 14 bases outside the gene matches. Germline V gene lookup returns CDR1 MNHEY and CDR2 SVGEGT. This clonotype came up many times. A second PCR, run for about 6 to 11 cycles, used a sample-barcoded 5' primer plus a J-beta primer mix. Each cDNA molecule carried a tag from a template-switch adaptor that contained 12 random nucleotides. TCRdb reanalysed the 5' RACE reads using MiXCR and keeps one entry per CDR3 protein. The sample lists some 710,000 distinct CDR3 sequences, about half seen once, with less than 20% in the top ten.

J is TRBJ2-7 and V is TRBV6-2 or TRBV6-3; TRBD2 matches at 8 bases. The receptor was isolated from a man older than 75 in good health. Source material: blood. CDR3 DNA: TGTGCCAGCAGTTATACAGATTACAGCGGGAGAGGTTACGAGCAGTACTTC. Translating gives CASSYTDYSGRGYEQYF.